This T cell receptor beta chain derives from a study of T cell responses to AZD1222 COVID-19 vaccine. Study findings and constraints: Possibly, clonal diversity was underestimated; donors were largely white British and included more females. Targets within unmutated variant regions were reportedly found for nearly half of spike-specific TCRs.

This CDR3 contains 17 residues. Generated by immunoSEQ multiplex PCR, the TCRdb table keeps only in-frame clones and is missing some. The sample has under 100,000 clones, 80% to 90% seen once. As regards this clone: Its antigen is not identified.

This material consisted of peripheral blood, taken on day 0 of AZD1222 vaccination. This chain joins TRBV21-1 and TRBJ2-7; the DNA was not compared with TRBD2, the D call given in the table. TRBV21-1 is annotated as a pseudogene. The origin of this receptor is an adult in good health. CDR3 in amino acids: CASYYGLSIPRGYEQYF. The CDR3 DNA is TGTGCCAGTTACTACGGACTATCCATCCCTAGGGGCTACGAGCAGTACTTC.